The rows below give T cell receptor beta chains drawn from one sample of a study of T cell repertoires in cytomegalovirus infection. One entry per CDR3 protein, called by TCRdb with MiXCR from the reads. The data hold around 100,000 distinct CDR3 sequences, with 16% observed a single time. Input material: PBMCs. The receptors shown here come from a human donor in good health (CMV status not recorded). Some clones in this sample may be carry-over from other donors' samples. CDR3s include the opening cysteine and the closing phenylalanine or tryptophan. D genes are given only for firm matches. A clone size is listed for some rows: how often the clone was seen (once, few, many), or a class if it is expanded.

clone_size: .
v_call: TRBV12-3/TRBV12-4
j_call: TRBJ2-7
d_call: .
cdr3_aa: CASSQGFSYEQYF
cdr3_nt: TGTGCCAGCAGCCAAGGGTTTTCCTACGAGCAGTACTTC

clone_size: few
v_call: TRBV5-4
j_call: TRBJ1-2
d_call: .
cdr3_aa: CASSLAGKTDGYTF
cdr3_nt: TGTGCCAGCAGCTTGGCAGGGAAAACGGATGGCTACACCTTC

clone_size: .
v_call: TRBV28
j_call: TRBJ2-1
d_call: TRBD1
cdr3_aa: CASSLDRGFDEQFF
cdr3_nt: TGTGCCAGCAGCCTAGACAGGGGGTTCGATGAGCAGTTCTTC

clone_size: many
v_call: TRBV7-2
j_call: TRBJ1-5
d_call: .
cdr3_aa: CASSLPDNQPQHF
cdr3_nt: TGTGCCAGCAGCTTACCGGACAATCAGCCCCAGCATTTT

clone_size: few
v_call: TRBV29-1
j_call: TRBJ2-5
d_call: TRBD2
cdr3_aa: CSASSGGDQETQYF
cdr3_nt: TGCAGCGCCTCTAGCGGGGGGGACCAAGAGACCCAGTACTTC

clone_size: .
v_call: TRBV19
j_call: TRBJ2-2
d_call: .
cdr3_aa: CASIARGWVGELFF
cdr3_nt: TGTGCCAGTATCGCCAGGGGATGGGTCGGGGAGCTGTTTTTT

clone_size: .
v_call: TRBV3-1
j_call: TRBJ1-1
d_call: .
cdr3_aa: CASSQPGRPLGTEAFF
cdr3_nt: TGTGCCAGCAGCCAACCGGGACGACCCCTCGGAACTGAAGCTTTCTTT

clone_size: many
v_call: TRBV11-2
j_call: TRBJ2-5
d_call: .
cdr3_aa: CASSPRRAGASRGEETQYF
cdr3_nt: TGTGCCAGCAGCCCACGGCGGGCAGGGGCCTCAAGAGGGGAAGAGACCCAGTACTTC

clone_size: .
v_call: TRBV29-1
j_call: TRBJ2-3
d_call: .
cdr3_aa: CSVVPTIGTTDTQYF
cdr3_nt: TGCAGCGTTGTCCCCACCATCGGGACCACAGATACGCAGTATTTT

clone_size: .
v_call: TRBV14
j_call: TRBJ1-2
d_call: TRBD1
cdr3_aa: CASSPDRPPYGYTF
cdr3_nt: TGTGCCAGCAGCCCGGACAGGCCCCCCTATGGCTACACCTTC

clone_size: few
v_call: TRBV5-5
j_call: TRBJ2-1
d_call: .
cdr3_aa: CASSLERPSNEQFF
cdr3_nt: TGTGCCAGCAGCCTCGAGCGTCCCTCCAATGAGCAGTTCTTC

clone_size: many
v_call: TRBV5-6
j_call: TRBJ2-5
d_call: .
cdr3_aa: CASSRYPRRPFRGQETQYF
cdr3_nt: TGTGCCAGCAGCCGTTACCCCAGACGGCCCTTTAGAGGACAAGAGACCCAGTACTTC

clone_size: .
v_call: TRBV7-2
j_call: TRBJ2-2
d_call: TRBD1
cdr3_aa: CASSQTTGTGYTGELFF
cdr3_nt: TGTGCCAGCAGTCAAACAACCGGGACAGGCTACACCGGGGAGCTGTTTTTT

clone_size: many
v_call: TRBV7-9
j_call: TRBJ2-1
d_call: .
cdr3_aa: CASSPLVRDNEQFF
cdr3_nt: TGTGCCAGCAGCCCCCTCGTGAGGGACAATGAGCAGTTCTTC

clone_size: .
v_call: TRBV28
j_call: TRBJ1-5
d_call: TRBD1
cdr3_aa: CATFKGQNQPQHF
cdr3_nt: TGTGCCACCTTTAAGGGACAGAATCAGCCCCAGCATTTT